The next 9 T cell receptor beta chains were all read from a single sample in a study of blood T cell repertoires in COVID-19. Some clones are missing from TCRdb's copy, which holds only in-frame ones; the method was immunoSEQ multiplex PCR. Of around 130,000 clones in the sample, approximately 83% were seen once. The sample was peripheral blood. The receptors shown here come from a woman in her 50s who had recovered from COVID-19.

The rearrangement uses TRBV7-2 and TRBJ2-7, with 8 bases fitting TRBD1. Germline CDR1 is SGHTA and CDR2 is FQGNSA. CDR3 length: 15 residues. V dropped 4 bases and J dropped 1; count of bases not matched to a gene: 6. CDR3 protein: CASSSDQGASYEQYF. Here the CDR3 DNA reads TGTGCCAGCAGCTCTGACCAGGGGGCATCCTACGAGCAGTACTTC.

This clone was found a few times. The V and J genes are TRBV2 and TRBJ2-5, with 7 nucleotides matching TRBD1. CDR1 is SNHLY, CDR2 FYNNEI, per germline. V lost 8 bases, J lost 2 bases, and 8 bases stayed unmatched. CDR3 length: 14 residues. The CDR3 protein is CASSLLGQQETQYF. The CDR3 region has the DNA TGTGCCAGCTCTCTCTTGGGACAGCAAGAGACCCAGTACTTC.

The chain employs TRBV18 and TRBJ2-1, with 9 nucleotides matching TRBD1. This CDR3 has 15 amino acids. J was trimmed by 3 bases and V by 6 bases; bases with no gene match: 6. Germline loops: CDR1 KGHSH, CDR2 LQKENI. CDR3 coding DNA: TGTGCCAGCTCCCAACAGACAGGGGGCTACAATGAGCAGTTCTTC. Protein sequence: CASSQQTGGYNEQFF.

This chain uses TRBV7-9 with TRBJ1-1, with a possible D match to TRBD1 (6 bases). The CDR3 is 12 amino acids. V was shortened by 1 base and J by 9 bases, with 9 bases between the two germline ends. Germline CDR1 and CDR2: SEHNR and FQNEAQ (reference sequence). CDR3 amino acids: CASSLVGGQAFF. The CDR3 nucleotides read TGTGCCAGCAGCTTAGTTGGGGGCCAAGCTTTCTTT.

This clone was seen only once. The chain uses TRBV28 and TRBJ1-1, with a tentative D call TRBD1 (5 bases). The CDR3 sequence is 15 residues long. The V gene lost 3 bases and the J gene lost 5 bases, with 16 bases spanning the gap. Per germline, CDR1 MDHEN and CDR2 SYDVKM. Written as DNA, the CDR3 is TGTGCCAGCAGTTTGCCTAACTACAGGAAAACTGAAGCTTTCTTT. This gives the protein CASSLPNYRKTEAFF.

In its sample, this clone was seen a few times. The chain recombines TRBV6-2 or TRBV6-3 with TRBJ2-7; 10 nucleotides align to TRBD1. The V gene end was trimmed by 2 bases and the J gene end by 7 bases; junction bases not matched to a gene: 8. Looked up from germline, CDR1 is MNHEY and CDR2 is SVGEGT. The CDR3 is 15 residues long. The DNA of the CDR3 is TGTGCCAGCAGTTACGGGGGGACAGGGGTACGAGAGCAGTACTTC. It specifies CASSYGGTGVREQYF.

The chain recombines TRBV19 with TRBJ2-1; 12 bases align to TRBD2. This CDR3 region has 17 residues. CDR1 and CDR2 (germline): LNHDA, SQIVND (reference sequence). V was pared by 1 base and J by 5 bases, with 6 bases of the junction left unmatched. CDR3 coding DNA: TGTGCCAGTAGTATAGGGCTAGCGGGAGGGATTAACAATGAGCAGTTCTTC. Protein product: CASSIGLAGGINNEQFF. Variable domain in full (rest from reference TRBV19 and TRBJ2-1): DGGITQSPKYLFRKEGQNVTLSCEQNLNHDAMYWYRQDPGQGLRLIYYSQIVNDFQKGDIAEGYSVSREKKESFPLTVTSAQKNPTAFYLCASSIGLAGGINNEQFFGPGTRLTVL.

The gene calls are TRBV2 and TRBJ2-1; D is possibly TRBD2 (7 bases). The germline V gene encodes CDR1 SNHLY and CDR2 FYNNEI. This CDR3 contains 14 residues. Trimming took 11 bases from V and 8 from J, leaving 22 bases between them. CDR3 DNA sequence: TGTGCCCGCTCGAGGGGGGGCAGTGTGTATGAGCAGTTCTTC. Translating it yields CARSRGGSVYEQFF.

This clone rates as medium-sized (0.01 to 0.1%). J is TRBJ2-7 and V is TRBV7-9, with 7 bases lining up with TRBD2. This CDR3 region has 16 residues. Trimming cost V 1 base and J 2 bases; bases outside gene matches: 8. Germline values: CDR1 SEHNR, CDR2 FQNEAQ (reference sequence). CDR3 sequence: CASSLEGGSKPYEQYF. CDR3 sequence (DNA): TGTGCCAGCAGCTTAGAAGGCGGGAGCAAGCCCTACGAGCAGTACTTC. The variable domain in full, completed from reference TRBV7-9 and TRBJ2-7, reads DTGVSQNPRHKITKRGQNVTFRCDPISEHNRLYWYRQTLGQGPEFLTYFQNEAQLEKSRLLSDRFSAERPKGSFSTLEIQRTEQGDSAMYLCASSLEGGSKPYEQYFGPGTRLTVT.